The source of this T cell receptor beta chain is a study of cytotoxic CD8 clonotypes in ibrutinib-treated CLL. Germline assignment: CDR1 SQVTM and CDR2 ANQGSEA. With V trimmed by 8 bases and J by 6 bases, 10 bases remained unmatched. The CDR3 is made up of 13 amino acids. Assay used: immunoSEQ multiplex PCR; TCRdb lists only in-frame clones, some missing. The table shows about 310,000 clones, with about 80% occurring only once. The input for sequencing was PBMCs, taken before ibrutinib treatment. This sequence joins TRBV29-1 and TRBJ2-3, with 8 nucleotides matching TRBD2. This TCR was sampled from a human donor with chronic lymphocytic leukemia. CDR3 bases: TGCAGCATCCAGGGACTAGTCGGGGATACGCAGTATTTT. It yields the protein CSIQGLVGDTQYF.